The clone carrying this T cell receptor beta chain was found once. The length of the CDR3 is 14 residues. Trimming took 5 bases from V and 4 from J; bases not matched to a gene: 5. The germline V gene has CDR1 SGHNT and CDR2 YYREEE (reference sequence). The PCR had 60 Vbeta and 13 Jbeta primers. Sequencing used immunoSEQ multiplex PCR; TCRdb keeps in-frame clones, though not all of them. The sample lists 90,000 to 150,000 clones, roughly 80% occurring once. The record originates from a study of cytomegalovirus exposure and HLA in healthy donors. The specimen was PBMCs. The TCR sequence derives from a young woman in good health and CMV-seronegative. The chain couples TRBV5-4 to TRBJ1-1, with TRBD1 matching over 10 bases. CDR3: CASRGTGVSTEAFF. Written as DNA, the CDR3 is TGTGCCAGCAGAGGGACAGGGGTGAGCACTGAAGCTTTCTTT.